Shown below are 29 T cell receptor beta chains from a single sample sequenced in a study of CD8+ T cells in alopecia areata. Treatment given: oral pan-JAK inhibitor, 5-10 mg twice daily. Following RNA extraction, reverse transcription yielded cDNA that acted as the sequencing template. Assay used: immunoSEQ multiplex PCR; TCRdb lists only in-frame clones, some missing. The table records roughly 92,000 clones, around 70% of them present only once. Sample: CD8+ T cells sorted from blood, taken around week 46, from a patient treated with tofacitinib. These receptors were collected from a human donor with alopecia areata.

This clone has a single count. The CDR3 nucleotides are TGTGCCAGCAGCTGGAGACAGGGAGCGAGCAATCAGCCCCAGCATTTT. It is translated as CASSWRQGASNQPQHF. V gene TRBV5-6 combines with J gene TRBJ1-5; 7 positions match TRBD1. In germline, CDR1 is SGHDT, CDR2 YYEEEE. With 3 bases clipped from V and 1 base from J, the junction kept 7 bases outside the gene matches. The CDR3 runs 16 residues.

This clone has more than one count but fewer than ten. This chain joins TRBV9 and TRBJ1-2; D might be TRBD1 (5 bases). Trimming removed 0 bases from V and 6 bases from J, with 9 bases in between. This CDR3 contains 13 residues. Germline V gives CDR1 SGDLS, CDR2 YYNGEE. The CDR3 nucleotides are TGTGCCAGCAGCGTAGCAGGGAGGGATGGCTACACCTTC. This translates into CASSVAGRDGYTF.

The chain is built from TRBV5-1 and TRBJ2-3, with 8 bases matching TRBD2. With 2 bases clipped from V and 5 bases from J, the junction kept 7 bases outside the gene matches. This CDR3 is built from 15 residues. From germline, CDR1 is SGHRS and CDR2 YFSETQ. CDR3 protein: CASSLAGDHLDTQYF. The CDR3 coding sequence is TGCGCCAGCAGCTTAGCGGGGGACCACCTAGATACGCAGTATTTT.

The genes are TRBV7-2 and TRBJ2-2; D assignment may be TRBD1 or TRBD2 (5 bases each). V lost 5 bases, J lost 0 bases, and 13 bases lay in between. The germline V gene encodes CDR1 SGHTA and CDR2 FQGNSA. This CDR3 spans 16 amino acids. The CDR3: CASSPRDQTNTGELFF. The CDR3, as DNA: TGTGCCAGCAGCCCACGGGACCAAACGAACACCGGGGAGCTGTTTTTT.

The V and J genes are TRBV13 and TRBJ1-6; TRBD1 is a possible D gene (5 bases). This CDR3 has 14 residues. The V end lost 5 bases, the J end lost 7 bases, and 12 bases lay between the germline ends. Germline CDR1 and CDR2: PRHDT and FYEKMQ (reference sequence). CDR3 sequence: CASSPGTENSPLHF. The CDR3 DNA is TGTGCCAGCAGCCCCGGGACGGAAAATTCACCCCTCCACTTT.

This clone has only one observation. The V gene is TRBV7-9, the J gene TRBJ1-1, with unresolved D. V gave up 6 bases and J gave up 0 bases, with 14 bases separating them. This CDR3 region has 15 residues. Germline CDR1 and CDR2: SEHNR and FQNEAQ (reference sequence). For the CDR3, the DNA is TGTGCCAGCAGTTCCGGTCGCCCCGTGAACACTGAAGCTTTCTTT. Translation: CASSSGRPVNTEAFF.

This sequence joins TRBV2 and TRBJ2-3; 9 bases are shared with TRBD2. This CDR3 region has 14 residues. Looked up from germline, CDR1 is SNHLY and CDR2 is FYNNEI. V trimming: 7 bases; J trimming: 5 bases; junction bases outside the gene matches: 7. The chain's CDR3 is CASKLAGEGDTQYF. The CDR3 region has the DNA TGTGCCAGCAAATTAGCGGGGGAAGGAGATACGCAGTATTTT.

V gene TRBV5-1 combines with J gene TRBJ2-7; 10 bases line up with TRBD1. This CDR3 is built from 14 residues. Trimming cost V 5 bases and J 2 bases; bases outside gene matches: 4. The germline V gene encodes CDR1 SGHRS and CDR2 YFSETQ. In DNA form, the CDR3 reads TGCGCCAGCAGGGCCGGGACAGGGGCCTACGAGCAGTACTTC. It yields the protein CASRAGTGAYEQYF.

V gene TRBV2 combines with J gene TRBJ2-4; D call uncertain. V was shortened by 6 bases and J by 5 bases, with 2 bases between the two germline ends. From germline, CDR1 is SNHLY and CDR2 FYNNEI. The CDR3 is made up of 10 amino acids. CDR3 bases: TGTGCCAGCAGGGAAAACATTCAGTACTTC. Its protein is CASRENIQYF. The full variable domain, with the rest looked up from reference TRBV2 and TRBJ2-4, is EPEVTQTPSHQVTQMGQEVILRCVPISNHLYFYWYRQILGQKVEFLVSFYNNEISEKSEIFDDQFSVERPDGSNFTLKIRSTKLEDSAMYFCASRENIQYFGAGTRLSVL.

The gene calls are TRBV5-6 and TRBJ2-3; D gene unclear. Trimming cost V 2 bases and J 0 bases, with 7 bases left between them. The CDR3 spans 14 residues. The germline V gene encodes CDR1 SGHDT and CDR2 YYEEEE. Here the CDR3 reads CASSFSISTDTQYF. For the CDR3, the DNA is TGTGCCAGCAGCTTTAGCATTAGCACAGATACGCAGTATTTT.

This chain connects TRBV6-5 to TRBJ1-1; perhaps TRBD1 as D (5 bases). Trimming took off 2 bases at V and 8 bases at J, with 9 bases between the two ends. Germline V CDR1 and CDR2: MNHEY, SVGAGI. The CDR3 totals 12 residues. The CDR3 nucleotides are TGTGCCAGCAGTTACCAGGGTCGGGAAGCTTTCTTT. It is translated as CASSYQGREAFF.

The chain recombines TRBV19 with TRBJ2-2, with 7 bases matching TRBD1. Losses at the gene ends were 3 bases for V and 3 bases for J; bases not matched to a gene: 4. This CDR3 has 15 amino acids. Germline CDR1 LNHDA, CDR2 SQIVND (reference sequence). The CDR3 sequence: CASSISQGYTGELFF. The CDR3 DNA follows: TGTGCCAGTAGTATTTCACAGGGGTACACCGGGGAGCTGTTTTTT.

The rearrangement links TRBV19 to TRBJ1-2; D gene uncertain. Trimming left V 3 bases short and J 0 bases short, with 14 bases between. CDR3 length equals 16 residues. CDR1 and CDR2 (germline): LNHDA, SQIVND (reference sequence). CDR3 residues: CASSMHSGEANYGYTF. The CDR3 DNA is TGTGCCAGTAGTATGCATTCGGGAGAAGCTAACTATGGCTACACCTTC.

Details on this clone: The identical CDR3 is also encoded by other nucleotide sequences in the sample. The chain couples TRBV5-6 to TRBJ2-7; perhaps TRBD1 as D (5 bases). V dropped 0 bases and J dropped 0 bases, with 7 bases sitting between them. Germline CDR1 and CDR2: SGHDT and YYEEEE. CDR3 length: 14 amino acids. In DNA form, the CDR3 reads TGTGCCAGCAGCTTGGGACAGATCTCCTACGAGCAGTACTTC. Translation gives CASSLGQISYEQYF. Full variable domain (missing parts from reference TRBV5-6 and TRBJ2-7): DAGVTQSPTHLIKTRGQQVTLRCSPKSGHDTVSWYQQALGQGPQFIFQYYEEEERQRGNFPDRFSGHQFPNYSSELNVNALLLGDSALYLCASSLGQISYEQYFGPGTRLTVT.

V gene TRBV6-5 combines with J gene TRBJ2-1; 7 nucleotides match TRBD1. There are 14 residues in the CDR3. With V trimmed by 4 bases and J by 0 bases, 0 bases remained unmatched. Germline V gives CDR1 MNHEY, CDR2 SVGAGI. The DNA of the CDR3 is TGTGCCAGCAGTTGGGACAGCTCCTACAATGAGCAGTTCTTC. The encoded protein is CASSWDSSYNEQFF.

J is TRBJ2-5 and V is TRBV6-5; TRBD1 aligns across 11 bases. The J call may be wrong; the DNA end is better matched by TRBJ2-7. CDR3 size: 14 residues. Germline-derived CDR1 and CDR2 are MNHEY and SVGAGI. The CDR3 DNA reads TGTGCCAGCAGCCCGGGACAGGGGGCCTACGAGCAGTACTTC. The encoded protein is CASSPGQGAYEQYF.

At least ten counts were recorded for this clone. The genes are TRBV19 and TRBJ1-6, with 10 bases aligning to TRBD1. Germline trimming cut 7 bases from V and 7 bases from J; bases unmatched to any gene: 10. The CDR3 is made up of 16 amino acids. Germline assignment: CDR1 LNHDA and CDR2 SQIVND (reference sequence). CDR3 bases: TGTGCCAGTACCGACAGGGGGCTAAGACTGAATTCACCCCTCCACTTT. Encoded protein: CASTDRGLRLNSPLHF.

The rearrangement uses TRBV29-1 and TRBJ1-1, with a tentative D call TRBD1 (6 bases). Germline loops: CDR1 SQVTM, CDR2 ANQGSEA. The ends were cut back, 6 bases at V and 8 bases at J, with 22 bases in the middle. This CDR3 comprises 14 residues. This CDR3 reads CSVHDRRGSSEAFF. The CDR3 DNA reads TGCAGCGTACACGACAGGAGGGGTTCGTCGGAAGCTTTCTTT.

CDR3 sequence (DNA): TGCAGCGTTGCAGGCGGGGAGTCCTACAATGAGCAGTTCTTC. It encodes CSVAGGESYNEQFF. The chain joins TRBV29-1 to TRBJ2-1; tentative D call: TRBD2 (6 bases). The V end was cut by 4 bases, the J end by 1 base, with 11 bases between. The germline gives CDR1 SQVTM, CDR2 ANQGSEA. The CDR3 has 14 amino acids.

This clone appeared a few times. J is TRBJ2-7 and V is TRBV19, with 8 bases that match TRBD1. CDR3 length equals 14 residues. V shed 5 bases, J shed 3 bases, and the junction held 6 bases outside the gene matches. In germline, CDR1 is LNHDA, CDR2 SQIVND (reference sequence). This chain's CDR3 is CASSSGTGIYEQYF. In nucleotides, the CDR3 is TGTGCCAGTAGTTCGGGGACAGGAATCTACGAGCAGTACTTC.

This clone was seen just once. The V gene is TRBV4-3, the J gene TRBJ2-5, with TRBD2 as a possible D gene (5 bases). Trimming shortened V by 4 bases and J by 1 base, and 13 bases separated the two germline ends. Germline CDR1 is LGHNA and CDR2 is YSLEER. CDR3 length: 15 residues. The CDR3 loop is CASSLGLAIQETQYF. The DNA of the CDR3 is TGCGCCAGCAGCCTAGGACTGGCTATCCAAGAGACCCAGTACTTC.

As regards this clone: The sample has other DNA sequences that encode this CDR3 too. The V call is TRBV29-1, the J call TRBJ2-2; D remains ambiguous. Germline CDR1 is SQVTM and CDR2 is ANQGSEA. Trimming shortened V by 0 bases and J by 6 bases, and 8 bases separated the two germline ends. This CDR3 has 13 amino acids. The CDR3 DNA sequence: TGCAGCGTTGAAGAAGGGTCGGCCGGGGAGCTGTTTTTT. The encoded protein is CSVEEGSAGELFF.

The gene calls are TRBV19 and TRBJ2-7; D may be TRBD2 (5 bases). V lost 5 bases, J lost 4 bases, and 12 bases lay in between. The CDR3 runs to 13 residues. Germline values: CDR1 LNHDA, CDR2 SQIVND (reference sequence). CDR3 loop: CASSSGKYYEQYF. The CDR3 region has the DNA TGTGCCAGTAGTTCCGGGAAATATTACGAGCAGTACTTC.

The chain joins TRBV5-6 to TRBJ1-1; no definite D call. Between the trimmed V and J ends, which lost 2 bases and 2 bases, there was a span of 7 bases. Looked up from germline, CDR1 is SGHDT and CDR2 is YYEEEE. The CDR3 is 13 amino acids. The CDR3 DNA reads TGTGCCAGCAGCTTTGACGGAAACACTGAAGCTTTCTTT. Protein: CASSFDGNTEAFF.

This chain connects TRBV23-1 to TRBJ2-7; D gene unclear. TRBV23-1 is assigned to the ORF class and has an uncertain function. Trimming shortened V by 4 bases and J by 3 bases, and 13 bases separated the two germline ends. The CDR3 spans 14 residues. CDR3 bases: TGCGCCAGCAGTCGGCCTGTTAAGTTCTACGAGCAGTACTTC. Protein sequence: CASSRPVKFYEQYF.

This clone was detected only a few times. V is TRBV5-1 and J is TRBJ2-1, with D hard to call. The CDR3 spans 12 residues. V lost 2 bases and J 10 bases, leaving 10 bases between the germline ends. Germline V gives CDR1 SGHRS, CDR2 YFSETQ. For the CDR3, the DNA is TGCGCCAGCAGCTTCGGACCCACGGAGCAGTTCTTC. Amino acid sequence: CASSFGPTEQFF.

The chain joins TRBV9 to TRBJ2-3; 10 bases map to TRBD2. Per germline, CDR1 SGDLS and CDR2 YYNGEE. The length of the CDR3 is 17 residues. J was trimmed by 1 base and V by 1 base; bases with no gene match: 6. CDR3 protein: CASSVSTSGDRTDTQYF. The DNA of the CDR3 is TGTGCCAGCAGCGTATCTACTAGCGGGGATCGCACAGATACGCAGTATTTT. The complete variable domain, with remaining parts taken from reference TRBV9 and TRBJ2-3, reads DSGVTQTPKHLITATGQRVTLRCSPRSGDLSVYWYQQSLDQGLQFLIQYYNGEERAKGNILERFSAQQFPDLHSELNLSSLELGDSALYFCASSVSTSGDRTDTQYFGPGTRLTVL.

V gene TRBV12-5 combines with J gene TRBJ2-3, with D tentatively TRBD2 (7 bases). The CDR3 is 17 residues long. CDR1 LGHNT and CDR2 FRNRAP come from the germline V gene. V was clipped by 3 bases and J by 3 bases, with 19 bases between them. CDR3 DNA sequence: TGTGCTAGTGGTTTAACCCCCGGGGGGCGCGGTACAGATACGCAGTATTTT. Residues: CASGLTPGGRGTDTQYF.

This clone turned up a few times. CDR3 DNA: TGTGCCTGGATGGGAGGCGTCGAGCAGTACTTC. This translates into CAWMGGVEQYF. J is TRBJ2-7 and V is TRBV30; D is perhaps TRBD2 (6 bases). This CDR3 has 11 amino acids. In germline, CDR1 is GTSNPN, CDR2 SVGIG (reference sequence). The V end lost 4 bases, the J end lost 6 bases, and 10 bases lay between the germline ends.